These T cell receptor beta chains were read from a single sample in a study of response to subunit inactivated influenza vaccine. TCRdb fed the RT-PCR reads into MiXCR, producing one record per CDR3 protein. Of almost 600,000 distinct CDR3 sequences listed, 12% to 15% are singletons. The specimen was PBMCs from blood, collected roughly 12 days after vaccination. These receptors came from a man aged 45-60 years who received an inactivated influenza vaccine. Both conserved end residues are part of each CDR3. The size entry is marked missing in some rows and otherwise reads once, few, many or a size class.

TRBV20-1,NA,CSARPTSGGGQGTDTQYF
TRBV7-7,many,CASSFGETNTGELFF
TRBV12-3/TRBV12-4,many,CASSLPGLAGDSYNEQFF
TRBV20-1,NA,CSVPGHGKWGMNTEAFF
TRBV7-2,NA,CASSLGREKRDTQYF
TRBV5-1,NA,CASSTSGRADNEQFF
TRBV19,NA,CASSIGRGGTGELFF
TRBV20-1,few,CSARGDREKLFF
TRBV7-9,NA,CASSLGVGRTYNEQFF
TRBV28,few,CASRIDITSNQPQHF
TRBV7-9,many,CASSFGLASYEQYF
TRBV27,NA,CASSPSVRGRQPQHF
TRBV15,NA,CATSRSLAERNIQYF
TRBV12-3/TRBV12-4,few,CASSLIAGGTQYF
TRBV6-6,many,CASSYSTPNTQYF
TRBV10-3,NA,CAISGTLGTEAFF
TRBV7-4,NA,CAGSLPYLDRLTLHGYTF
TRBV29-1,few,CSAPTSDEQFF
TRBV5-1,many,CASSLEGRTDTQYF
TRBV7-2,few,CASSLAAIDQPQHF
TRBV5-1,NA,CASSLGARTGFHNSPLHF
TRBV7-2,few,CASSGMGRFMYF